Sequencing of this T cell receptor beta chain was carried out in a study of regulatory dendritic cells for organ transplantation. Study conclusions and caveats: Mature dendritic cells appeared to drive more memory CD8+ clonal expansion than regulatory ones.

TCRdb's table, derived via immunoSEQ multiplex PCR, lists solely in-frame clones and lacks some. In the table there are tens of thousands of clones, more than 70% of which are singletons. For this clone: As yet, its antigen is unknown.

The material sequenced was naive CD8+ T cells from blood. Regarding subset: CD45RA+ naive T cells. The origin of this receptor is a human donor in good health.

Written as DNA, the CDR3 is TGTGCCAGCAGTACCGGACAGGCAAGCTACGAGCAGTACTTC. Protein: CASSTGQASYEQYF. The V gene is TRBV7-9, the J gene TRBJ2-7; TRBD1 matches at 7 bases. V dropped 6 bases and J dropped 3; count of bases not matched to a gene: 8. Germline V gene lookup returns CDR1 SEHNR and CDR2 FQNEAQ (reference sequence). The CDR3 covers 14 residues.